The 8 T cell receptor beta chains reported below all come from one sample, sequenced in a study of cytomegalovirus exposure and HLA in healthy donors. A multiplex PCR was run with 60 Vbeta primers and 13 Jbeta primers. Libraries were prepared by immunoSEQ multiplex PCR; TCRdb keeps only in-frame clonotypes and omits some of them. Found here are 30,000 to 45,000 clones, 80% to 90% of them singletons; the top ten hold over 10%. Sequences were obtained from PBMCs. Receptor source: a woman aged 40-49 years in good health and CMV-seropositive.

The rearrangement links TRBV7-2 to TRBJ2-5; 11 bases line up with TRBD2. Looked up from germline, CDR1 is SGHTA and CDR2 is FQGNSA. The CDR3 contains 19 residues. Germline trimming cut 5 bases from V and 5 bases from J; bases unmatched to any gene: 19. The CDR3 reads CASSPWAGTSGALMETQYF. CDR3 DNA sequence: TGTGCCAGCAGCCCTTGGGCGGGGACTAGCGGCGCCCTGATGGAGACCCAGTACTTC.

This chain joins TRBV19 and TRBJ2-7; maybe TRBD1 (6 bases). Between the trimmed V and J ends, which lost 4 bases and 6 bases, there was a span of 7 bases. Germline V gene lookup returns CDR1 LNHDA and CDR2 SQIVND (reference sequence). The CDR3 length is 11 residues. The DNA of the CDR3 is TGTGCCAGTAGTAACAGGGTCGAGCAGTACTTC. Its protein product is CASSNRVEQYF.

This chain connects TRBV18 to TRBJ1-6; TRBD1 aligns across 7 bases. This CDR3 is built from 15 residues. The ends lost 2 bases at V and 8 bases at J; junction bases unmatched: 6. Germline V gene data show CDR1 as KGHSH and CDR2 as LQKENI. DNA for the CDR3: TGTGCCAGCTCACCAGGGACAGCGGCCGATTCACCCCTCCACTTT. Its translation: CASSPGTAADSPLHF.

The chain's CDR3 is CAISGTGEPYEQYF. DNA for the CDR3: TGTGCCATCAGTGGGACAGGGGAACCCTACGAGCAGTACTTC. The chain is built from TRBV10-3 and TRBJ2-7, with 9 nucleotides matching TRBD1. From germline, CDR1 is ENHRY and CDR2 SYGVKD. With V trimmed by 4 bases and J by 2 bases, 3 bases remained unmatched. The length of the CDR3 is 14 residues.

The chain couples TRBV7-8 to TRBJ1-1; no reliable D call. The germline V gene encodes CDR1 SGHVS and CDR2 FQNEAQ. V lost 5 bases and J 7 bases, leaving 8 bases between the germline ends. The CDR3 sequence is 11 residues long. The DNA for the CDR3 is TGTGCCAGCAGCCGGAGGGTTGAAGCTTTCTTT. This translates into CASSRRVEAFF.

This sequence joins TRBV28 and TRBJ1-3, with D perhaps matching TRBD1 (5 bases). Deletions cut 7 bases from V and 0 bases from J, with 13 bases between. The CDR3 totals 15 residues. Germline CDR1 MDHEN, CDR2 SYDVKM. CDR3 nucleotides: TGTGCCAGCACCGTCGCAGGGTACTCTGGAAACACCATATATTTT. This codes for CASTVAGYSGNTIYF.

The rearrangement joins TRBV19 to TRBJ2-1; weak D call: TRBD2 (6 bases). Per germline, CDR1 LNHDA and CDR2 SQIVND (reference sequence). The V gene lost 7 bases and the J gene lost 7 bases, with 14 bases spanning the gap. The CDR3 runs to 13 residues. CDR3 nucleotides: TGTGCCAGTACCGCCTTAGGAGGGAATGAGCAGTTCTTC. Its protein is CASTALGGNEQFF. Variable domain in full (rest from reference TRBV19 and TRBJ2-1): DGGITQSPKYLFRKEGQNVTLSCEQNLNHDAMYWYRQDPGQGLRLIYYSQIVNDFQKGDIAEGYSVSREKKESFPLTVTSAQKNPTAFYLCASTALGGNEQFFGPGTRLTVL.

The chain combines TRBV4-1 with TRBJ2-1; TRBD2 aligns across 10 bases. Germline V gene sequence: CDR1 MGHRA, CDR2 YSYEKL. J gave up 7 bases and V 1 base, and 4 bases lay outside the gene matches. This CDR3 has 15 amino acids. CDR3: CASSQAAGGPNEQFF. CDR3 nucleotides: TGCGCCAGCAGCCAAGCAGCGGGGGGGCCTAATGAGCAGTTCTTC.